The 32 T cell receptor beta chains below come from one sample, sequenced in a study of blood T cell repertoires in COVID-19. Some clones are missing from TCRdb's copy, which holds only in-frame ones; the method was immunoSEQ multiplex PCR. The table records some 100,000 clones, roughly 80% of them present only once. Sequencing input: peripheral blood. The receptor source for this set is a man between 65 and 79 years old with active or convalescent COVID-19.

The chain carries TRBV18 and TRBJ1-3, with D uncertain. V lost 3 bases and J lost 2, with 8 bases in between. CDR3 length: 14 amino acids. From germline, CDR1 is KGHSH and CDR2 LQKENI. The CDR3 spells CASSPERAGNTIYF. The CDR3 DNA sequence: TGTGCCAGCTCACCGGAGAGGGCTGGAAACACCATATATTTT.

The rearrangement joins TRBV5-6 to TRBJ1-2, with a tentative D call TRBD1 (5 bases). Trimming took off 4 bases at V and 8 bases at J, with 12 bases between the two ends. Germline values: CDR1 SGHDT, CDR2 YYEEEE. The CDR3 runs 12 residues. The CDR3 sequence: CASSPVGLGYTF. The CDR3 DNA sequence: TGTGCCAGCAGCCCGGTGGGGCTCGGCTACACCTTC.

V usage is TRBV6-1 and J usage is TRBJ1-1, with D perhaps TRBD1 (6 bases). With 4 bases removed from V and 1 base from J, the gap between germline ends came to 19 bases. The CDR3 covers 17 residues. The germline V gene has CDR1 MNHNS and CDR2 SASEGT. The CDR3 DNA follows: TGTGCCAGCAGTGTCCTCGGCAGGGGAAATGGGAACACTGAAGCTTTCTTT. Its translation: CASSVLGRGNGNTEAFF.

This clone was seen once. The rearrangement uses TRBV12-3 or TRBV12-4 and TRBJ1-1; D gene unclear. The CDR3 runs to 13 residues. Trimming pared 2 bases from V and 1 base from J, leaving 5 bases between. CDR3 sequence: CASSLKRNTEAFF. DNA for the CDR3: TGTGCCAGCAGTTTAAAGAGGAACACTGAAGCTTTCTTT.

V and J are TRBV7-8 and TRBJ1-2; 7 positions agree with TRBD1. V shed 1 base and J 8 bases; nucleotides not matched to a gene: 13. CDR1 and CDR2 from the germline V gene are SGHVS and FQNEAQ. This CDR3 is 16 amino acids long. The CDR3 region is CASSLDQGGAGSGYTF. The CDR3, as DNA: TGTGCCAGCAGCTTAGATCAAGGGGGCGCAGGCTCAGGCTACACCTTC.

This chain joins TRBV27 and TRBJ1-2; D might be TRBD1 (5 bases). This CDR3 comprises 15 residues. Trimming took 6 bases from V and 1 from J, leaving 15 bases between them. Germline V gene lookup returns CDR1 MNHEY and CDR2 SMNVEV (reference sequence). This chain's CDR3 is CASSLGGFFNYGYTF. CDR3 nucleotides: TGTGCCAGCAGCCTGGGGGGGTTTTTTAACTATGGCTACACCTTC.

This clone was counted once. The chain is built from TRBV5-6 and TRBJ1-2; 7 bases fit TRBD1. Germline values: CDR1 SGHDT, CDR2 YYEEEE. This CDR3 spans 15 amino acids. V lost 4 bases to trimming and J lost 8 bases; unmatched junction nucleotides: 14. The CDR3: CASSPGTERWEGYTF. In nucleotides, the CDR3 is TGTGCCAGCAGCCCCGGGACAGAAAGATGGGAGGGCTACACCTTC.

This chain links TRBV7-2 with TRBJ2-3, with 8 bases fitting TRBD2. The CDR3 length is 19 residues. Germline V gene data show CDR1 as SGHTA and CDR2 as FQGNSA. Unmatched junction bases numbered 16, after V lost 0 bases and J lost 5 bases. The CDR3 is CASSLAPPRRSGGGDTQYF. CDR3 DNA: TGTGCCAGCAGCTTAGCTCCACCGAGGAGAAGCGGGGGAGGAGATACGCAGTATTTT.

The rearrangement joins TRBV7-2 to TRBJ2-5, with D tentatively TRBD2 (6 bases). This CDR3 spans 15 amino acids. The V gene lost 0 bases and the J gene lost 7 bases, with 15 bases spanning the gap. Per germline, CDR1 SGHTA and CDR2 FQGNSA. CDR3 region: CASSLAGGRRGTQYF. The CDR3 DNA reads as TGTGCCAGCAGCTTAGCCGGGGGACGGCGGGGGACCCAGTACTTC.

This chain links TRBV24-1 with TRBJ2-2, with 9 bases lining up with TRBD1. CDR1 and CDR2 from the germline V gene are KGHDR and SFDVKD. V lost 10 bases and J lost 7; bases outside the gene matches: 6. The length of the CDR3 is 13 residues. The CDR3 region is CATRGTGYGELFF. In nucleotides, the CDR3 is TGTGCCACAAGAGGGACAGGGTACGGGGAGCTGTTTTTT.

The chain recombines TRBV7-2 with TRBJ2-2; TRBD1 aligns across 8 bases. This CDR3 has 15 amino acids. With V trimmed by 6 bases and J by 1 base, 4 bases remained unmatched. In germline, CDR1 is SGHTA, CDR2 FQGNSA. The DNA for the CDR3 is TGTGCCAGCAGAACCGGGACAGGGAACACCGGGGAGCTGTTTTTT. As protein: CASRTGTGNTGELFF.

The chain uses TRBV27 and TRBJ1-1; D ambiguous. Germline assignment: CDR1 MNHEY and CDR2 SMNVEV (reference sequence). The CDR3 runs to 13 residues. Deletions cut 3 bases from V and 3 bases from J, with 8 bases between. DNA for the CDR3: TGTGCCAGCAGTTTTCGGAGGGACACTGAAGCTTTCTTT. Residues: CASSFRRDTEAFF.

This chain uses TRBV2 with TRBJ2-5, with TRBD2 identical over 16 bases. This CDR3 has 17 amino acids. V lost 5 bases to trimming and J lost 0 bases; unmatched junction nucleotides: 3. Germline CDR1 SNHLY, CDR2 FYNNEI. In DNA form, the CDR3 reads TGTGCCAGCAGTCCGGGACTAGCGGGGGGGTACCAAGAGACCCAGTACTTC. Its translation is CASSPGLAGGYQETQYF.

The rearrangement links TRBV15 to TRBJ2-4; 7 bases are a match to TRBD1. Germline trimming cut 2 bases from V and 15 bases from J; bases unmatched to any gene: 19. Germline CDR1 LNHNV, CDR2 YYDKDF (reference sequence). The CDR3 loop spans 16 amino acids. CDR3 sequence: CATSRPQGDSTDLRYF. The CDR3 bases are TGTGCCACCAGCAGACCCCAAGGGGACAGTACTGATTTGAGGTACTTC.

The chain carries TRBV30 and TRBJ1-2, with 10 nucleotides matching TRBD1. There are 15 residues in the CDR3. Germline V CDR1 and CDR2: GTSNPN, SVGIG (reference sequence). V gave up 4 bases and J gave up 7 bases; unmatched junction bases: 12. In DNA, the CDR3 is TGTGCCTGGAATATTGGGGGACAGGGGATAAGTGGCTACACCTTC. Amino acids: CAWNIGGQGISGYTF.

This clone was counted only a few times. The chain recombines TRBV12-5 with TRBJ2-7; 9 bases map to TRBD1. Looked up from germline, CDR1 is LGHNT and CDR2 is FRNRAP. The CDR3 consists of 15 residues. Germline trimming cut 4 bases from V and 0 bases from J; bases unmatched to any gene: 4. The CDR3 reads CASGSGQGNSYEQYF. The CDR3 DNA sequence: TGTGCTAGTGGTTCTGGACAGGGGAACTCCTACGAGCAGTACTTC.

V usage is TRBV11-2 and J usage is TRBJ2-7, with 11 bases identical to TRBD2. Germline values: CDR1 SGHAT, CDR2 FQNNGV. V shed 3 bases, J shed 6 bases, and the junction held 10 bases outside the gene matches. The CDR3 extends over 16 amino acids. The CDR3 protein is CASSFTRGTSGTEQYF. The CDR3 coding sequence is TGTGCCAGCAGCTTTACTCGGGGGACTAGCGGAACCGAGCAGTACTTC. Combining the CDR3 with reference TRBV11-2 and TRBJ2-7 gives the whole variable domain EAGVAQSPRYKIIEKRQSVAFWCNPISGHATLYWYQQILGQGPKLLIQFQNNGVVDDSQLPKDRFSAERLKGVDSTLKIQPAKLEDSAVYLCASSFTRGTSGTEQYFGPGTRLTVT.

V gene TRBV19 combines with J gene TRBJ2-2; 11 bases agree with TRBD1. J was trimmed by 5 bases and V by 2 bases; bases with no gene match: 10. CDR3 size: 18 residues. Germline V lookup: CDR1 LNHDA, CDR2 SQIVND (reference sequence). The CDR3 sequence: CASSIYGDRGGLTGELFF. CDR3 in DNA: TGTGCCAGTAGTATATATGGGGACAGGGGGGGTTTGACCGGGGAGCTGTTTTTT.

The genes are TRBV19 and TRBJ2-5, with TRBD1 matching over 7 bases. Germline loops: CDR1 LNHDA, CDR2 SQIVND (reference sequence). Germline trimming cut 5 bases from V and 2 bases from J; bases unmatched to any gene: 8. CDR3 size: 15 residues. The CDR3 DNA reads as TGTGCCAGTAGTTACGGACAGGAGTGGCAAGAGACCCAGTACTTC. Amino acid sequence: CASSYGQEWQETQYF.

The rearrangement joins TRBV6-2 or TRBV6-3 to TRBJ1-5; D call uncertain. Trimming cost V 1 base and J 6 bases, with 10 bases left between them. This CDR3 comprises 14 residues. Germline CDR1 MNHEY, CDR2 SVGEGT. CDR3 protein: CASSYFGETQPQHF. The CDR3 DNA reads TGTGCCAGCAGTTACTTTGGGGAGACTCAGCCCCAGCATTTT.

The chain employs TRBV5-1 and TRBJ2-2; a possible D gene is TRBD2 (5 bases). This CDR3 has 15 residues. V was cut by 1 base and J by 3 bases, with 10 bases left in between. Germline lookup yields CDR1 SGHRS and CDR2 YFSETQ. CDR3 nucleotide sequence: TGCGCCAGCAGCTTGTCTTCGGGATACACCGGGGAGCTGTTTTTT. As protein: CASSLSSGYTGELFF.

The chain has TRBV7-2 and TRBJ2-5, with 9 bases matching TRBD1. The CDR3 is 13 amino acids. V lost 1 base and J lost 9; bases outside the gene matches: 3. CDR1 and CDR2 (germline): SGHTA, FQGNSA. CDR3 in DNA: TGTGCCAGCAGCTTAGGGACAGGGGTGGCCCAGTACTTC. Protein: CASSLGTGVAQYF.

The chain has TRBV6-5 and TRBJ1-2; D call uncertain. The CDR3 sequence is 16 residues long. Trimming shortened V by 2 bases and J by 8 bases, and 21 bases separated the two germline ends. Germline CDR1 and CDR2: MNHEY and SVGAGI. The DNA for the CDR3 is TGTGCCAGCAGTTACCCATTAACCGGCCGTCTGAGGGGCTACACCTTC. Residues: CASSYPLTGRLRGYTF.

This clone was recorded once. V is TRBV6-5 and J is TRBJ1-6; no clear D. V was pared by 6 bases and J by 13 bases, with 19 bases between. Germline assignment: CDR1 MNHEY and CDR2 SVGAGI. CDR3 length: 14 amino acids. The CDR3 here is CASSRLGGASPLHF. CDR3 sequence (DNA): TGTGCCAGCAGCCGACTAGGAGGCGCTTCGCCCCTCCACTTT.

This clone has a handful of counts. The chain carries TRBV4-1 and TRBJ2-7; 11 bases line up with TRBD2. V was pared by 4 bases and J by 3 bases, with 5 bases of the junction left unmatched. The CDR3 has 15 residues. Germline V CDR1 and CDR2: MGHRA, YSYEKL. The CDR3 DNA reads TGCGCCAGCAGCCCTGGTGGACTAGCGGGCTACGAGCAGTACTTC. Its protein is CASSPGGLAGYEQYF.

This rearrangement joins TRBV28 to TRBJ1-2; the D gene is possibly TRBD1 (6 bases). Per the germline V gene, CDR1 is MDHEN and CDR2 is SYDVKM. The CDR3 length is 13 residues. V dropped 7 bases and J dropped 8 bases, with 17 bases sitting between them. CDR3 nucleotide sequence: TGTGCCAGCACCTCTGGATCGCAGGGGGGCTACACCTTC. Translating it yields CASTSGSQGGYTF.

The chain links TRBV19 to TRBJ1-1, with D unclear. CDR3 length: 14 amino acids. Trimming cost V 5 bases and J 4 bases, with 14 bases left between them. CDR1 is LNHDA and CDR2 is SQIVND in the germline V gene (reference sequence). The CDR3 here is CASSEWGGGTEAFF. DNA of the CDR3: TGTGCCAGTAGTGAATGGGGAGGCGGCACTGAAGCTTTCTTT.

The chain recombines TRBV15 with TRBJ2-7, with TRBD2 identical over 13 bases. Germline V gene sequence: CDR1 LNHNV, CDR2 YYDKDF (reference sequence). The CDR3 sequence is 17 residues long. J lost 2 bases, V lost 6 bases, and 10 bases had no gene match. The chain's CDR3 is CATRAGTSGNGAYEQYF. The CDR3 nucleotides read TGTGCCACCAGGGCCGGGACTAGCGGGAATGGGGCCTACGAGCAGTACTTC.

This clone was recorded a few times. The gene calls are TRBV12-3 or TRBV12-4 and TRBJ1-2; a weak D match, TRBD1 (6 bases). CDR3 length: 12 residues. The V gene lost 8 bases and the J gene lost 4 bases, with 11 bases spanning the gap. CDR3 residues: CASAGDLYGYTF. The CDR3 DNA follows: TGTGCCAGCGCAGGGGATCTCTATGGCTACACCTTC.

The gene calls are TRBV5-8 and TRBJ1-1; the D is unclear. The ends were cut back, 0 bases at V and 7 bases at J, with 10 bases in the middle. This CDR3 is 13 amino acids long. Per the germline V gene, CDR1 is SGHTS and CDR2 is YDEGEE. CDR3 residues: CASSLGVEDEAFF. CDR3 sequence (DNA): TGTGCCAGCAGCTTGGGAGTGGAGGATGAAGCTTTCTTT.

The CDR3 spells CASSLGTGQYTQYF. The CDR3 region has the DNA TGTGCCAGCAGCCTCGGGACAGGGCAATATACGCAGTATTTT. V usage is TRBV3-1 (or the pseudogene TRBV3-2) and J usage is TRBJ2-3; 9 bases align to TRBD1. The V gene's germline CDR1 is LGHDT and CDR2 YNNKEL (reference sequence). V lost 4 bases, J lost 7 bases, and 6 bases stayed unmatched. This CDR3 is 14 amino acids long.

This sequence joins TRBV7-3 and TRBJ1-6; 7 nucleotides line up with TRBD1. With 5 bases clipped from V and 7 bases from J, the junction kept 8 bases outside the gene matches. Per the germline V gene, CDR1 is SGHTA and CDR2 is FQGTGA. The CDR3 totals 15 residues. CDR3 amino acids: CASSQNRGPNSPLHF. The CDR3, as DNA: TGTGCCAGCAGCCAGAACAGGGGCCCGAATTCACCCCTCCACTTT.